The 27 T cell receptor beta chains below come from one sample, sequenced in a study of blood T cells in healthy people across ages. Using a J-beta primer mix together with a sample-barcoded 5' primer, a second PCR was run for roughly 7 to 12 cycles. TCRdb reprocessed the 5' RACE reads with MiXCR, giving one entry per CDR3 protein. The data contain some 1.6 million distinct CDR3 sequences, roughly a third of them singletons. Sample: blood. These receptors were obtained from a woman younger than 45 in good health.

This clonotype was counted once. An end of the junction does not agree with germline; a read error may underlie this. This sequence joins TRBV7-8 and TRBJ1-2, with D possibly TRBD1 on 5 matching bases. The CDR3 is made up of 14 amino acids. CDR1 SGHVS and CDR2 FQNEAQ come from the germline V gene. The CDR3 DNA sequence: TGTGCCAGCAGCTTAGCAGGGCGGGACTATGGCCACACCTTC. Encoded protein: CASSLAGRDYGHTF.

The genes are TRBV9 and TRBJ2-1, with 12 bases matching TRBD2. This CDR3 is 16 amino acids long. After removal of 0 bases from V and 7 bases from J, the junction contained 5 bases not matched to a gene. From germline, CDR1 is SGDLS and CDR2 YYNGEE. For the CDR3, the DNA is TGTGCCAGCAGCGTAGCGACTAGCGGGAGAGGTAATGAGCAGTTCTTC. It encodes CASSVATSGRGNEQFF.

This rearrangement joins TRBV21-1 to TRBJ1-5; TRBD1 is the table's D call, not checked against the DNA. TRBV21-1 is given as a pseudogene. This CDR3 has 15 amino acids. The chain's CDR3 is CASSLLGTEDQPQHF. CDR3 coding DNA: TGTGCCAGCAGCCTACTGGGGACAGAAGATCAGCCCCAGCATTTT.

This clonotype was seen ten or more times. This rearrangement joins TRBV4-1 to TRBJ2-7; TRBD2 agrees at 10 bases. The CDR3 length is 15 residues. Germline CDR1 reads MGHRA; CDR2 reads YSYEKL. Trimming at V came to 0 bases and at J to 9 bases, leaving 8 bases not matched to a gene. CDR3 sequence: CASSQDRASGSWQYF. CDR3 DNA: TGCGCCAGCAGCCAAGATAGGGCTAGCGGGAGTTGGCAGTACTTC.

This chain uses TRBV9 with TRBJ2-1; a possible D gene is TRBD2 (6 bases). The length of the CDR3 is 15 residues. Germline V CDR1 and CDR2: SGDLS, YYNGEE. Trimming took off 0 bases at V and 11 bases at J, with 18 bases between the two ends. CDR3 sequence: CASSVERLGGTQQFF. The CDR3 bases are TGTGCCAGCAGCGTAGAAAGGTTAGGCGGGACTCAGCAGTTCTTC.

CDR3 sequence: CASRTSELGYNEQFF. The CDR3 nucleotides read TGTGCCAGCAGGACTAGCGAGTTGGGGTACAATGAGCAGTTCTTC. The chain combines TRBV2 with TRBJ2-1, with 8 positions matching TRBD2. This CDR3 comprises 15 residues. Trimming cost V 6 bases and J 4 bases; bases outside gene matches: 8. The germline gives CDR1 SNHLY, CDR2 FYNNEI.

The V gene is TRBV3-1, the J gene TRBJ2-1; D possibly corresponds to TRBD2 (6 bases). This CDR3 spans 13 amino acids. Germline CDR1 and CDR2: LGHDT and YNNKEL (reference sequence). V was clipped by 4 bases and J by 13 bases, with 17 bases between them. The CDR3 is CASSPYASVDQFF. Written as DNA, the CDR3 is TGTGCCAGCAGCCCCTATGCTAGCGTGGATCAGTTCTTC.

The chain links TRBV4-1 to TRBJ1-2; 7 bases align to TRBD1. The germline gives CDR1 MGHRA, CDR2 YSYEKL. The CDR3 is made up of 13 amino acids. The V and J ends lost 5 bases and 5 bases, in that order; junction bases with no gene match: 5. Here the CDR3 DNA reads TGCGCCAGCAGCGAACAGGGGAGGTATGGCTACACCTTC. This encodes CASSEQGRYGYTF.

This clonotype was recorded a few times. J is TRBJ2-2 and V is TRBV7-9, with D hard to call. CDR1 SEHNR and CDR2 FQNEAQ come from the germline V gene (reference sequence). The CDR3 is 15 residues long. V was shortened by 0 bases and J by 6 bases, with 11 bases between the two germline ends. Here the CDR3 DNA reads TGTGCCAGCAGCTTAGCGCGAAGGGCGGCCGGGGAGCTGTTTTTT. This codes for CASSLARRAAGELFF.

This clonotype was counted only a few times. The genes are TRBV27 and TRBJ2-7; 7 bases agree with TRBD2. Germline CDR1 reads MNHEY; CDR2 reads SMNVEV (reference sequence). CDR3 length equals 15 residues. V lost 8 bases, J lost 6 bases, and 16 bases stayed unmatched. CDR3 loop: CASQKGGRRLSEQYF. The CDR3 nucleotides read TGTGCCAGCCAGAAAGGCGGGAGAAGGTTGAGCGAGCAGTACTTC.

This clonotype was counted once. The V gene is TRBV20-1, the J gene TRBJ2-4; 7 bases agree with TRBD2. Germline V gene lookup returns CDR1 DFQATT and CDR2 SNEGSKA (reference sequence). J was trimmed by 13 bases and V by 4 bases; bases with no gene match: 19. The CDR3 covers 15 residues. The CDR3 nucleotides are TGCAGTGCTACGAGACTAGACGGCCGGGGGGAGGAGCAGTACTTC. Its protein product is CSATRLDGRGEEQYF.

The genes are TRBV7-2 and TRBJ2-7; 14 positions agree with TRBD2. Germline loops: CDR1 SGHTA, CDR2 FQGNSA. The CDR3 runs 17 residues. The ends lost 4 bases at V and 1 base at J; junction bases unmatched: 6. The CDR3 sequence: CASSSRTSGGPSYEQYF. The DNA for the CDR3 is TGTGCCAGCAGCTCAAGGACTAGCGGGGGGCCATCCTACGAGCAGTACTTC.

This clonotype was seen a few times. V is TRBV27 and J is TRBJ2-3, with D unresolved. Between the trimmed V and J ends, which lost 2 bases and 0 bases, there was a span of 12 bases. CDR3 length: 16 residues. Looked up from germline, CDR1 is MNHEY and CDR2 is SMNVEV (reference sequence). DNA for the CDR3: TGTGCCAGCAGTTTACTCGTCGGAACTAGCACAGATACGCAGTATTTT. It encodes CASSLLVGTSTDTQYF.

The chain joins TRBV18 to TRBJ2-1; a weak D match, TRBD2 (7 bases). The CDR3 is 12 residues long. Trimming shortened V by 10 bases and J by 10 bases, and 17 bases separated the two germline ends. The germline V gene has CDR1 KGHSH and CDR2 LQKENI. The CDR3: CATGSGTQEQFF. Here the CDR3 DNA reads TGTGCCACCGGGAGCGGGACACAAGAGCAGTTCTTC.

This chain links TRBV4-1 with TRBJ2-5; 8 bases align to TRBD2. Germline values: CDR1 MGHRA, CDR2 YSYEKL. CDR3 length: 17 amino acids. The V gene end was trimmed by 4 bases and the J gene end by 4 bases; junction bases not matched to a gene: 14. In nucleotides, the CDR3 is TGCGCCAGCAGCCGAGAAGCGGGGGCGACGTTGGGAGAGACCCAGTACTTC. This gives the protein CASSREAGATLGETQYF.

The rearrangement uses TRBV6-6 and TRBJ2-7; D might be TRBD1 (6 bases). This CDR3 region has 11 residues. Germline CDR1 MNHNY, CDR2 SVGAGI (reference sequence). V gave up 9 bases and J gave up 7 bases, with 13 bases separating them. The CDR3 DNA reads TGTGCCAGGTTACAGGGTACGGAGCAGTACTTC. This translates into CARLQGTEQYF.

This chain uses TRBV6-4 with TRBJ2-5; D uncertain. The V gene lost 11 bases and the J gene lost 4 bases, with 11 bases spanning the gap. The CDR3 is 11 residues long. Germline-derived CDR1 and CDR2 are MRHNA and SNTAGT. The CDR3 reads CAPRFAETQYF. CDR3 sequence (DNA): TGTGCCCCGCGGTTCGCAGAGACCCAGTACTTC.

The chain links TRBV20-1 to TRBJ2-7; no firm D call. The closer fit of TRBJ2-5 to the DNA end suggests the J call may be wrong. In germline, CDR1 is DFQATT, CDR2 SNEGSKA (reference sequence). This CDR3 contains 14 residues. The CDR3, as DNA: TGCAGTGAAAGAAAGGGAACGGGCCAAGAGACCCAGTACTTC. Translated: CSERKGTGQETQYF.

This clonotype was counted once. This may be a read error, as it is one base from a much larger clone. V and J are TRBV9 and TRBJ2-5; D may be TRBD1 (6 bases). V was shortened by 7 bases and J by 11 bases, with 24 bases between the two germline ends. Germline CDR1 SGDLS, CDR2 YYNGEE. The CDR3 is 14 amino acids. CDR3 in amino acids: CASDRQGSGNEQYF. For the CDR3, the DNA is TGTGCCAGCGATCGCCAGGGGTCGGGCAATGAGCAGTACTTC. The variable domain in full, completed from reference TRBV9 and TRBJ2-5, reads DSGVTQTPKHLITATGQRVTLRCSPRSGDLSVYWYQQSLDQGLQFLIQYYNGEERAKGNILERFSAQQFPDLHSELNLSSLELGDSALYFCASDRQGSGNEQYFGPGTRLLVL.

The genes are TRBV2 and TRBJ1-2; 11 bases fit TRBD1. V lost 7 bases and J lost 8; bases outside the gene matches: 6. The germline CDR1 and CDR2 sequences are SNHLY and FYNNEI. CDR3 size: 13 residues. CDR3 amino acids: CASNGQGAGGYTF. Written as DNA, the CDR3 is TGTGCCAGCAATGGACAGGGGGCTGGCGGCTACACCTTC.

The chain has TRBV5-1 and TRBJ1-4; no clear D gene. Germline CDR1 reads SGHRS; CDR2 reads YFSETQ. The CDR3 spans 13 residues. Trimming left V 5 bases short and J 8 bases short, with 13 bases between. The CDR3 region is CASSPLSREKLFF. The DNA for the CDR3 is TGCGCCAGCAGTCCTTTGTCACGGGAAAAACTGTTTTTT.

The chain carries TRBV7-9 and TRBJ1-1; TRBD1 might be the D (6 bases). Trimming took off 4 bases at V and 11 bases at J, with 14 bases between the two ends. Germline-derived CDR1 and CDR2 are SEHNR and FQNEAQ (reference sequence). CDR3 length equals 12 residues. The CDR3 is CASSSDRFLAFF. The CDR3 DNA follows: TGTGCCAGCAGCTCGGACAGATTTCTGGCTTTCTTT.

In the case of this clonotype: One junction end does not reproduce the germline sequence, and a read error may be involved. This chain's CDR3 is CTSSALAGGSIGEQFF. The CDR3 coding sequence is TGTACCAGCAGCGCACTAGCGGGGGGGTCGATAGGTGAGCAGTTCTTC. The chain has TRBV7-8 and TRBJ2-1, with TRBD2 identical over 13 bases. CDR1 is SGHVS, CDR2 FQNEAQ, per germline. The CDR3 is 16 amino acids.

This clonotype was found many times. One end of the junction is discordant with germline, which a read error may explain. This sequence joins TRBV12-3 or TRBV12-4 and TRBJ2-7, with unresolved D. This CDR3 region has 12 residues. CDR3 DNA sequence: TGTGCCAGCAGCTTAGCCCTCTACGAGCAGTACTTC. The encoded protein is CASSLALYEQYF.

The chain combines TRBV5-6 with TRBJ1-5, with D hard to call. Trimming removed 4 bases at V and 5 bases at J, with 16 bases between. Germline assignment: CDR1 SGHDT and CDR2 YYEEEE. This CDR3 is built from 15 residues. The CDR3 region has the DNA TGTGCCAGCAGCCTGGACTGTTTCCCCCATCAGCCCCAGCATTTT. It specifies CASSLDCFPHQPQHF.

In this sample, this clonotype turned up a few times. The chain combines TRBV30 with TRBJ1-2; D remains ambiguous. The V end was cut by 1 base, the J end by 5 bases, with 14 bases between. This CDR3 contains 14 residues. The germline CDR1 and CDR2 sequences are GTSNPN and SVGIG (reference sequence). The CDR3 bases are TGTGCCTGGAGTGAACGTATAGGGCTGTATGGCTACACCTTC. Translation gives CAWSERIGLYGYTF.

The chain couples TRBV7-6 to TRBJ2-5; the D is unclear. CDR1 and CDR2 (germline): SGHVS, FNYEAQ. The CDR3 is made up of 16 amino acids. Trimming took 1 base from V and 4 from J, leaving 16 bases between them. CDR3 sequence (DNA): TGTGCCAGCAGCTTAGTTGGGTGGGCAGCCCGAGAGACCCAGTACTTC. Protein product: CASSLVGWAARETQYF.